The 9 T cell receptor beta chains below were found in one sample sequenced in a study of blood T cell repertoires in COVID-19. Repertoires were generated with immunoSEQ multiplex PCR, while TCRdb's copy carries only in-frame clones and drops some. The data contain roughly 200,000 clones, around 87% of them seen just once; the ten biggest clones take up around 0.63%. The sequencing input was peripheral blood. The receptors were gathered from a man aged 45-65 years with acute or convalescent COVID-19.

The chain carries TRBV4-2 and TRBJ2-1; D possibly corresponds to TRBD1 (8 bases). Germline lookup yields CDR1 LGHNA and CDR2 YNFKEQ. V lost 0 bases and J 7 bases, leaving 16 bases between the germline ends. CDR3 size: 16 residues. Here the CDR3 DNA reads TGTGCCAGCAGCCAAGATGCACAGGGGGGGTTGAATGAGCAGTTCTTC. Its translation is CASSQDAQGGLNEQFF.

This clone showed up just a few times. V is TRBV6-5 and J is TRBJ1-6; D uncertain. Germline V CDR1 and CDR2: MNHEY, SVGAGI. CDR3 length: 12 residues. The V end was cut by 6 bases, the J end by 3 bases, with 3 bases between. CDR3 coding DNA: TGTGCCAGCAGCAGCTATAATTCACCCCTCCACTTT. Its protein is CASSSYNSPLHF.

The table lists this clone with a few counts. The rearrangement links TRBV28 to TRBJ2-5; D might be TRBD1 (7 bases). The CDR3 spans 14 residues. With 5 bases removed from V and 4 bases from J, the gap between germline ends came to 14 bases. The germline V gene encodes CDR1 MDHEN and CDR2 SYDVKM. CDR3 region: CASSKWQGGETQYF. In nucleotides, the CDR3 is TGTGCCAGCAGTAAATGGCAGGGGGGAGAGACCCAGTACTTC.

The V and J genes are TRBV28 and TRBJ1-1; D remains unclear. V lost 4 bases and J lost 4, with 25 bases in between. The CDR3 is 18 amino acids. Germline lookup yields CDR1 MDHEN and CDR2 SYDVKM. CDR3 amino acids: CASSWAGLLGPSITEAFF. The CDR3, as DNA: TGTGCCAGCAGTTGGGCAGGACTTTTGGGTCCCTCCATCACTGAAGCTTTCTTT. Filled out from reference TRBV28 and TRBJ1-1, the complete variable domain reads DVKVTQSSRYLVKRTGEKVFLECVQDMDHENMFWYRQDPGLGLRLIYFSYDVKMKEKGDIPEGYSVSREKKERFSLILESASTNQTSMYLCASSWAGLLGPSITEAFFGQGTRLTVV.

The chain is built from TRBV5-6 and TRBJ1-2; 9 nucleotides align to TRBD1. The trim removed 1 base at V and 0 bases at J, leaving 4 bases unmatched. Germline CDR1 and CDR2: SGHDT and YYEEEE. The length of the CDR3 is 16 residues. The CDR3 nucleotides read TGTGCCAGCAGCTTGATGGGACAGGGAACTAACTATGGCTACACCTTC. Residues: CASSLMGQGTNYGYTF.

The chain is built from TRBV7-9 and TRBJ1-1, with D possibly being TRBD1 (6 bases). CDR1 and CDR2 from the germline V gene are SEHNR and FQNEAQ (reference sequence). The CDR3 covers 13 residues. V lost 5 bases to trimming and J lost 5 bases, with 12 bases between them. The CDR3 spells CASSPQGDTEAFF. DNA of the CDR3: TGTGCCAGCAGCCCACAGGGAGATACTGAAGCTTTCTTT.

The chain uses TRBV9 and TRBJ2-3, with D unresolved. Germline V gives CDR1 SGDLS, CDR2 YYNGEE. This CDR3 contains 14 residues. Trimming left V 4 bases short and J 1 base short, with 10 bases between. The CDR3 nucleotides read TGTGCCAGCAGCCGGAGCCCCCGCACAGATACGCAGTATTTT. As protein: CASSRSPRTDTQYF.

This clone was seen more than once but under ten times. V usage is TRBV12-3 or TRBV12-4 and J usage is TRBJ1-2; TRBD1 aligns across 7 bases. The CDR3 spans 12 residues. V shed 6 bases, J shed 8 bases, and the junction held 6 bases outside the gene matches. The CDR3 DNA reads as TGTGCCAGCAGCGACAGGGATCGAGGCTACACCTTC. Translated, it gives CASSDRDRGYTF.

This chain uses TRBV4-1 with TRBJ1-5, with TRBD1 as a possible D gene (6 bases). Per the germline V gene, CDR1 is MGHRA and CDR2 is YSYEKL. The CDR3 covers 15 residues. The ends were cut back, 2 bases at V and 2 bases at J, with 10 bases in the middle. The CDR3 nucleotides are TGCGCCAGCAGCCAACAGGGGCTTGGCAATCAGCCCCAGCATTTT. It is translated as CASSQQGLGNQPQHF.